A single sample is the source of the 18 T cell receptor beta chains below, sequenced in a study of T cells in Graves' hyperthyroidism and ophthalmopathy. From RNA transcripts, TCR beta CDR3 regions were amplified. Using the HTBI primer set, a first-round RT-PCR was run on the TCR CDR3. TCRdb re-called the multiplex PCR reads through MiXCR, storing one row per CDR3 protein. The table lists about 560,000 distinct CDR3 sequences, over 15% of them singletons. Sample: blood. The origin of the receptors is a young woman with Graves' hyperthyroidism.

The chain is built from TRBV20-1 and TRBJ1-5; D is possibly TRBD1 (5 bases). The V end was cut by 4 bases, the J end by 0 bases, with 13 bases between. This CDR3 has 15 amino acids. Germline V gene data show CDR1 as DFQATT and CDR2 as SNEGSKA (reference sequence). The CDR3 sequence: CSAKGESYSNQPQHF. The CDR3, as DNA: TGCAGTGCTAAAGGGGAGTCGTATAGCAATCAGCCCCAGCATTTT.

This clonotype was seen repeatedly, ten times or more. In DNA form, the CDR3 reads TGTGCCAGCAGCCAAGATGGGTACACCGGGGAGCTGTTTTTT. It specifies CASSQDGYTGELFF. The chain is built from TRBV3-1 and TRBJ2-2; D is ambiguous. The ends were cut back, 0 bases at V and 3 bases at J, with 5 bases in the middle. Germline V gene sequence: CDR1 LGHDT, CDR2 YNNKEL (reference sequence). The CDR3 consists of 14 residues.

The J gene is TRBJ1-2, the V gene TRBV9; perhaps TRBD1 as D (6 bases). With 7 bases removed from V and 1 base from J, the gap between germline ends came to 11 bases. The CDR3 spans 13 residues. CDR1 and CDR2 (germline): SGDLS, YYNGEE. CDR3 sequence: CASGEGGNYGYTF. The CDR3 DNA is TGTGCCAGCGGCGAGGGGGGTAACTATGGCTACACCTTC.

Only a few counts were recorded for this clonotype. The genes are TRBV30 and TRBJ2-1; D is ambiguous. Germline loops: CDR1 GTSNPN, CDR2 SVGIG (reference sequence). V lost 1 base to trimming and J lost 9 bases, with 13 bases between them. The CDR3 has 13 amino acids. CDR3 region: CAWSDPPLGEQFF. CDR3 nucleotide sequence: TGTGCCTGGAGTGACCCACCGTTGGGTGAGCAGTTCTTC.

This clonotype has ten or more counts. The V gene is TRBV12-3 or TRBV12-4, the J gene TRBJ2-5; 7 nucleotides align to TRBD1. The ends lost 1 base at V and 5 bases at J; junction bases unmatched: 7. CDR3 length equals 15 residues. CDR3 nucleotides: TGTGCCAGCAGTTTAGTAGAGGGGGCCGGGGAGACCCAGTACTTC. Translated: CASSLVEGAGETQYF.

This clonotype was counted many times. The chain has TRBV12-3 or TRBV12-4 and TRBJ1-1; D gene ambiguous. CDR3 size: 12 residues. Trimming cost V 8 bases and J 1 base, with 8 bases left between them. CDR3 region: CASWVGNTEAFF. DNA for the CDR3: TGTGCCAGCTGGGTTGGGAACACTGAAGCTTTCTTT.

V and J are TRBV30 and TRBJ1-4, with a weak D call TRBD1 (6 bases). The CDR3 sequence is 13 residues long. Deletions cut 2 bases from V and 12 bases from J, with 16 bases between. Germline V gives CDR1 GTSNPN, CDR2 SVGIG (reference sequence). The DNA for the CDR3 is TGTGCCTGGAGTATTGGGGGGCGCGCGGAACTGTTTTTT. Protein: CAWSIGGRAELFF.

This chain uses TRBV20-1 with TRBJ2-6; 7 bases are a match to TRBD1. Germline trimming cut 4 bases from V and 4 bases from J; bases unmatched to any gene: 7. Germline V gene data show CDR1 as DFQATT and CDR2 as SNEGSKA (reference sequence). The CDR3 consists of 15 residues. The CDR3 here is CSATTGDSGANVLTF. The CDR3 DNA reads as TGCAGTGCTACTACAGGGGATTCCGGGGCCAACGTCCTGACTTTC.

A few counts support this clonotype. This chain connects TRBV4-2 to TRBJ1-1, with D hard to call. The CDR3 extends over 14 amino acids. Germline V gives CDR1 LGHNA, CDR2 YNFKEQ. Trimming removed 3 bases at V and 1 base at J, with 9 bases between. Here the CDR3 DNA reads TGTGCCAGCAGCCATGTCTTCTCGAACACTGAAGCTTTCTTT. Translating gives CASSHVFSNTEAFF.

This clonotype was seen many times. The chain couples TRBV7-2 to TRBJ1-1, with a weak D call TRBD1 (5 bases). The CDR3 extends over 16 amino acids. Looked up from germline, CDR1 is SGHTA and CDR2 is FQGNSA. V was cut by 1 base and J by 2 bases, with 14 bases left in between. The DNA for the CDR3 is TGTGCCAGCAGCTTAGGCGGATTCGGGGGAAACACTGAAGCTTTCTTT. This encodes CASSLGGFGGNTEAFF.

This chain links TRBV10-3 with TRBJ2-1; 7 bases align to TRBD2. Germline V gene lookup returns CDR1 ENHRY and CDR2 SYGVKD. Trimming at V came to 0 bases and at J to 4 bases, leaving 9 bases not matched to a gene. This CDR3 comprises 17 residues. CDR3 sequence: CAISESRAGDSYNEQFF. The CDR3 region has the DNA TGTGCCATCAGTGAGTCCAGGGCGGGGGATTCTTACAATGAGCAGTTCTTC.

This clonotype has at least ten counts. The chain couples TRBV7-9 to TRBJ2-7; D is uncertain. The CDR3 runs to 14 residues. V was cut by 3 bases and J by 1 base, with 10 bases left in between. Germline V gene data show CDR1 as SEHNR and CDR2 as FQNEAQ (reference sequence). The CDR3 DNA reads TGTGCCAGCAGCTTTGGGCAGACTTCCTACGAGCAGTACTTC. Protein: CASSFGQTSYEQYF.

The rearrangement links TRBV5-1 to TRBJ2-5; D call uncertain. Germline assignment: CDR1 SGHRS and CDR2 YFSETQ. This CDR3 region has 13 residues. Trimming pared 1 base from V and 1 base from J, leaving 5 bases between. This chain's CDR3 is CASSLPSQETQYF. Written as DNA, the CDR3 is TGCGCCAGCAGCTTGCCCTCCCAAGAGACCCAGTACTTC.

This chain joins TRBV7-2 and TRBJ2-3; D call uncertain. This CDR3 spans 13 amino acids. Germline V lookup: CDR1 SGHTA, CDR2 FQGNSA. Trimming cost V 1 base and J 4 bases, with 6 bases left between them. The CDR3 is CASSLGESDTQYF. CDR3 coding DNA: TGTGCCAGCAGCTTAGGGGAATCAGATACGCAGTATTTT.

In its sample, this clonotype was seen many times. The J gene is TRBJ2-7, the V gene TRBV18; TRBD1 matches 9 bases. CDR3 length equals 14 residues. The junction had 4 bases not matched to a gene; V was cut back by 2 bases and J by 5 bases. Germline V lookup: CDR1 KGHSH, CDR2 LQKENI. The CDR3 region is CASSPDRGRNEQYF. CDR3 nucleotides: TGTGCCAGCTCACCAGACAGGGGGAGAAACGAGCAGTACTTC.

This clonotype was recorded many times. The gene calls are TRBV29-1 and TRBJ1-1; D not resolved. The V gene lost 3 bases and the J gene lost 2 bases, with 10 bases spanning the gap. The CDR3 loop spans 13 amino acids. Per germline, CDR1 SQVTM and CDR2 ANQGSEA. The DNA for the CDR3 is TGCAGCGTTGACTCCCGGGGAAACACTGAAGCTTTCTTT. Translating gives CSVDSRGNTEAFF.

Details on this clonotype: At one end the junction does not follow the germline gene, possibly because of a read error. The genes are TRBV4-2 and TRBJ2-7; TRBD2 is a possible D gene (7 bases). The CDR3 sequence is 15 residues long. Germline-derived CDR1 and CDR2 are LGHNA and YNFKEQ. The CDR3 loop is CTSSQEGGDPYEQYF. In DNA form, the CDR3 reads TGTACCAGCAGCCAAGAGGGGGGGGACCCCTACGAGCAGTACTTC.

The J gene is TRBJ1-1, the V gene TRBV7-9, with D possibly being TRBD1 (6 bases). Germline values: CDR1 SEHNR, CDR2 FQNEAQ (reference sequence). The CDR3 extends over 14 amino acids. The V end lost 3 bases, the J end lost 4 bases, and 12 bases lay between the germline ends. The CDR3 is CASSFWGLGTEAFF. Written as DNA, the CDR3 is TGTGCCAGCAGCTTTTGGGGGCTGGGCACTGAAGCTTTCTTT.